This T cell receptor beta chain was sequenced during a study of blood T cell repertoires in COVID-19. Study at large: Acute and convalescent COVID-19 specimens originated in the United States, Italy and Spain. PBMCs, B-cell-depleted T cells, or T cells were the source of the cDNA or gDNA that made up the material.

This clone was recorded only once. V was cut by 6 bases and J by 3 bases, with 18 bases left in between. The length of the CDR3 is 15 residues. CDR1 and CDR2 from the germline V gene are SNHLY and FYNNEI. As handled by the study authors: It was from reference gene primer amplification that nucleated cell counts were estimated. Profiled with immunoSEQ multiplex PCR; TCRdb holds only in-frame clones, not every one. V and J calls and clone size come straight from that table; D and trimming were deduced from the DNA. The sample lists 400,000 to 550,000 clones, 75% to 90% occurring once. The V call is TRBV2, the J call TRBJ2-7, with D possibly being TRBD1 (6 bases). This TCR was sampled from a woman between 25 and 40 years old with acute or convalescent COVID-19. The source material was peripheral blood. The CDR3 sequence: CASRKDRLLVYEQYF. The CDR3 DNA follows: TGTGCCAGCAGAAAGGACAGATTGTTGGTCTACGAGCAGTACTTC. Based on the CDR3 plus reference TRBV2 and TRBJ2-7, the full variable domain is EPEVTQTPSHQVTQMGQEVILRCVPISNHLYFYWYRQILGQKVEFLVSFYNNEISEKSEIFDDQFSVERPDGSNFTLKIRSTKLEDSAMYFCASRKDRLLVYEQYFGPGTRLTVT.